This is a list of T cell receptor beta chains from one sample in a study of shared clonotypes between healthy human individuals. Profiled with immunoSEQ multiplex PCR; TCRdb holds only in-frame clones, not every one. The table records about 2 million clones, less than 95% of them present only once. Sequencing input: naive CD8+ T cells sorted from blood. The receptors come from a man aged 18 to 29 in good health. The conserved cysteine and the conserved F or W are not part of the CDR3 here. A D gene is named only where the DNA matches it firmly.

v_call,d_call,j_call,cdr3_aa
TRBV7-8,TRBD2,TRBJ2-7,ASSAPRTRAYEQY
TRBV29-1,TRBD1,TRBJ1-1,SAQGALNTEAF
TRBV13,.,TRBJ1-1,ASSWGSNTEAF
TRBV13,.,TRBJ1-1,ASSLGPDEAF
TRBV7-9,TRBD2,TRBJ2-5,ASSRTSGGEETQY
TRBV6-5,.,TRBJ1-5,ASSYTVGSNQPQH
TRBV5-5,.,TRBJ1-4,ASSLRGVNEKLF
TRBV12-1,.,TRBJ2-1,ASSGVLAGVYNEQF
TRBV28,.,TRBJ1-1,ASSTPSEQSNTEAF
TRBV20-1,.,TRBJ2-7,SARTNEQY
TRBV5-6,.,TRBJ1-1,ASSLLQGEAF
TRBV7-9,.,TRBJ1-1,ASSLSKENTEAF
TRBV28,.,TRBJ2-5,ASSFDWAEEEETQY
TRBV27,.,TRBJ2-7,ASSLWAGSSYEQY
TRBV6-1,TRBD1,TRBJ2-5,ASSVRDRQETQY
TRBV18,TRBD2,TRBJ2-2,ASSESGRETGELF
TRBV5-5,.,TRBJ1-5,ASSLGLNQPQH
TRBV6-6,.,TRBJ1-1,ASSYVTEAF
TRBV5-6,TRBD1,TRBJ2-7,ASSLVGTVPYEQY
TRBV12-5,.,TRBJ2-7,ASGLGTNLLSLSYEQY
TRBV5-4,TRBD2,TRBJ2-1,ASSPVAGGPNEQF
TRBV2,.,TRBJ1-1,ASSDPANTEAF